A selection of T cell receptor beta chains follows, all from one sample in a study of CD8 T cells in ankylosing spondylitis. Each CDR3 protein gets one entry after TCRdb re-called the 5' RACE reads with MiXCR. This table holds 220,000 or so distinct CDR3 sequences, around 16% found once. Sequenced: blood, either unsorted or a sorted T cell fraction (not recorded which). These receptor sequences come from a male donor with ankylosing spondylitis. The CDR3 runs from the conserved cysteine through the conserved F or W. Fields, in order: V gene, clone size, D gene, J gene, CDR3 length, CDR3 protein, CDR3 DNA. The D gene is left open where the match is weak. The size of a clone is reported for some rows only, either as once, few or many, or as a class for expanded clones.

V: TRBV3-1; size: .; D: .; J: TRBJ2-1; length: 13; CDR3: CASSQQGEGEQFF; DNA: TGTGCCAGCAGCCAGCAGGGGGAGGGCGAGCAGTTCTTC
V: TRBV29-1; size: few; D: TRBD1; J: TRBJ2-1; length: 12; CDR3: CSVYGQGGEQFF; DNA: TGCAGCGTCTACGGACAGGGGGGAGAGCAGTTCTTC
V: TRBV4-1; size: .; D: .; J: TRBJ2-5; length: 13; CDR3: CASSQDQEETQYF; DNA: TGCGCCAGCAGCCAAGACCAAGAAGAGACCCAGTACTTC
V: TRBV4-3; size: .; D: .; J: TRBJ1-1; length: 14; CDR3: CASSLTEMNTEAFF; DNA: TGCGCCAGCAGCCTGACAGAGATGAACACTGAAGCTTTCTTT
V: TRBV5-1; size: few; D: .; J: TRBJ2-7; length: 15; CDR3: CASSFNGVQYYEQYF; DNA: TGCGCCAGCAGCTTTAATGGAGTCCAGTACTACGAGCAGTACTTC
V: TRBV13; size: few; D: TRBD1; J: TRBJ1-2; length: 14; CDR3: CASSSGTENYGYTF; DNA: TGTGCCAGCAGCTCCGGGACAGAAAACTATGGCTACACCTTC
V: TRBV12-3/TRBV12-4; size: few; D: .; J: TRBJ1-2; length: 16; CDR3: CASSYFRDKEPYGYTF; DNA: TGTGCCAGCAGTTATTTCCGGGACAAGGAACCCTATGGCTACACCTTC
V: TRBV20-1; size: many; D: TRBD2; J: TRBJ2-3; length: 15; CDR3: CSARSTSEYTDTQYF; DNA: TGCAGTGCTAGGTCGACTAGCGAATACACAGATACGCAGTATTTT
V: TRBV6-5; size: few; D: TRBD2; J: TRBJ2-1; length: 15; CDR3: CASSYSRLAGIEQFF; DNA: TGTGCCAGCAGTTACTCGAGGCTAGCGGGAATTGAGCAGTTCTTC
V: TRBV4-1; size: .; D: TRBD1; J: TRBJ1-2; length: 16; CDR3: CASSPPLGRGMYGYTF; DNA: TGCGCCAGCAGCCCTCCCCTAGGCAGGGGGATGTATGGCTACACCTTC
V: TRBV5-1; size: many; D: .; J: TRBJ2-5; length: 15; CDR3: CASSLDWDIQQTQYF; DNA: TGCGCCAGCAGCTTGGACTGGGATATTCAGCAGACCCAGTACTTC
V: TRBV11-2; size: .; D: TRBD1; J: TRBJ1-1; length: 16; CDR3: CASSLDLTGGSTEAFF; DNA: TGTGCCAGCAGCTTAGATCTCACAGGGGGTTCGACTGAAGCTTTCTTT
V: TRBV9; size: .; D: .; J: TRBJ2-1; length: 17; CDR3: CASSAAIGQYSYNEQFF; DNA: TGTGCCAGCAGCGCCGCCATCGGACAGTACTCCTACAATGAGCAGTTCTTC
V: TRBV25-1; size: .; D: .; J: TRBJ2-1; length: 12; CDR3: CASRDSLNEQFF; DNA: TGTGCCAGCAGAGACAGTCTCAATGAGCAGTTCTTC
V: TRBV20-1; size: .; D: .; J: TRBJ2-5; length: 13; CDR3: CSAREKGRETQYF; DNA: TGCAGTGCTAGAGAGAAGGGGCGAGAGACCCAGTACTTC
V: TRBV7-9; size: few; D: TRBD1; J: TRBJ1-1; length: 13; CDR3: CASSLAGQGKAFF; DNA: TGTGCCAGCAGCTTAGCCGGACAGGGAAAAGCTTTCTTT
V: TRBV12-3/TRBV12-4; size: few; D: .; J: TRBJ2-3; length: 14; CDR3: CASSLGGWSDTQYF; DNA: TGTGCCAGCAGTTTGGGGGGTTGGTCAGATACGCAGTATTTT
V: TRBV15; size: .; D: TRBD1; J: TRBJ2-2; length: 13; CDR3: CAAGQVNTGELFF; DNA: TGTGCCGCGGGACAGGTCAACACCGGGGAGCTGTTTTTT
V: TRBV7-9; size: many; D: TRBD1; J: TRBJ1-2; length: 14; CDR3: CASSLGTGGYGYTF; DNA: TGTGCCAGCAGCTTAGGGACAGGAGGATATGGCTACACCTTC
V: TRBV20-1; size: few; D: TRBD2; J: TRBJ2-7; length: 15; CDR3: CSADPGLASSYEQYF; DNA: TGCAGTGCTGACCCAGGACTAGCCTCATCCTACGAGCAGTACTTC
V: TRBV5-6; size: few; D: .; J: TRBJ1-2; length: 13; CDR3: CASSLAGSHGYTF; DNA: TGTGCCAGCAGCTTGGCTGGATCCCATGGCTACACCTTC
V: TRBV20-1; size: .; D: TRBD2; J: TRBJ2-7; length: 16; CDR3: CSARDSMGTSGYEQYF; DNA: TGCAGTGCTAGAGATTCAATGGGGACTAGCGGCTACGAGCAGTACTTC
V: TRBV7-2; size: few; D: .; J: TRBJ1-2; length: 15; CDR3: CASSLSVAGPGGYTF; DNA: TGTGCCAGCAGCTTAAGTGTTGCAGGGCCGGGTGGCTACACCTTC
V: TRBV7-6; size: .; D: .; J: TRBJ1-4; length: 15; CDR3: CASSLNRGDGEKLFF; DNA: TGTGCCAGCAGCTTAAATCGGGGGGATGGGGAAAAACTGTTTTTT
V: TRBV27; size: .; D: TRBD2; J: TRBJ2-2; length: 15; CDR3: CASSGTSWGTGELFF; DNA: TGTGCCAGCAGCGGGACTAGCTGGGGCACCGGGGAGCTGTTTTTT
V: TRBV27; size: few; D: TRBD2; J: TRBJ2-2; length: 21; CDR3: CASSPHLPLTSGGANTGELFF; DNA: TGTGCCAGCAGTCCACACTTACCCCTGACTAGCGGGGGGGCCAACACCGGGGAGCTGTTTTTT